This T cell receptor (beta chain) originates from a study of shared clonotypes between healthy human individuals. There were no recent acute infections or vaccinations among the donors, who were healthy HIV-negative adults. Libraries were prepared by immunoSEQ multiplex PCR; TCRdb keeps only in-frame clonotypes and omits some of them. This sample has fewer than 1.6 million clones; less than 99% occur once, and the top ten carry approximately 0.38%. CDR1 and CDR2 from the germline V gene are SGHAT and FQNNGV. CDR3 length equals 14 residues. The V end lost 6 bases, the J end lost 5 bases, and 14 bases lay between the germline ends.

V gene TRBV11-2 combines with J gene TRBJ2-1; D not resolved. The source is a man between 25 and 39 years old in good health. Sequencing was carried out using naive CD4+ T cells sorted from blood. Noted subset: CD45RA+ positively selected. As DNA, the CDR3 is TGTGCCAGCAGACAGAGTTTCCAAGACAATGAGCAGTTCTTC. Its translation is CASRQSFQDNEQFF. Filled out from reference TRBV11-2 and TRBJ2-1, the complete variable domain reads EAGVAQSPRYKIIEKRQSVAFWCNPISGHATLYWYQQILGQGPKLLIQFQNNGVVDDSQLPKDRFSAERLKGVDSTLKIQPAKLEDSAVYLCASRQSFQDNEQFFGPGTRLTVL.